The 14 T cell receptor beta chains in this list originate from one sample, sequenced in a study of OX40 agonist ivuxolimab in advanced cancers. Clones were read by immunoSEQ multiplex PCR, and TCRdb kept only the in-frame ones, dropping some. There are 20,000 to 25,000 clones in the sample; around two thirds occur only once, and about 17% lies in the top ten. Source: CD4+ or CD8+ T cells sorted from blood, taken in a trial of the OX40 agonist ivuxolimab. Receptors were obtained from an adult with an advanced solid tumor such as melanoma, head and neck, liver or kidney cancer.

The rearrangement links TRBV19 to TRBJ1-1; the D gene is possibly TRBD1 (5 bases). Germline V gives CDR1 LNHDA, CDR2 SQIVND (reference sequence). The CDR3 is 12 residues long. The V gene lost 3 bases and the J gene lost 8 bases, with 10 bases spanning the gap. Here the CDR3 DNA reads TGTGCCAGTAGTATCGGGGCACGGGAAGCTTTCTTT. Amino acid sequence: CASSIGAREAFF.

A few counts support this clone. The chain joins TRBV7-6 to TRBJ2-1, with D perhaps matching TRBD1 (6 bases). Between the trimmed V and J ends, which lost 6 bases and 10 bases, there was a span of 13 bases. The CDR3 length is 12 residues. Germline CDR1 and CDR2: SGHVS and FNYEAQ. CDR3 residues: CASSVTGTEQFF. CDR3 nucleotide sequence: TGTGCCAGCAGTGTTACCGGGACAGAGCAGTTCTTC.

The V and J genes are TRBV27 and TRBJ1-6; D gene unclear. The germline gives CDR1 MNHEY, CDR2 SMNVEV (reference sequence). The CDR3 extends over 17 amino acids. Trimming cost V 2 bases and J 4 bases, with 15 bases left between them. CDR3 protein: CASSLAPRVRYNSPLHF. CDR3 coding DNA: TGTGCCAGCAGTTTAGCCCCCCGGGTGAGATATAATTCACCCCTCCACTTT.

V and J are TRBV7-9 and TRBJ2-3; 7 bases align to TRBD2. Unmatched junction bases numbered 9, after V lost 5 bases and J lost 1 base. This CDR3 spans 16 amino acids. CDR1 and CDR2 from the germline V gene are SEHNR and FQNEAQ (reference sequence). The CDR3 nucleotides read TGTGCCAGCAGCCCAACCGCCAGCGGGGGCACAGATACGCAGTATTTT. This encodes CASSPTASGGTDTQYF.

This clone has a count of ten or more. The rearrangement links TRBV7-9 to TRBJ1-2; D is uncertain. CDR3 size: 15 residues. Trimming removed 3 bases at V and 6 bases at J, with 17 bases between. CDR1 is SEHNR and CDR2 is FQNEAQ in the germline V gene (reference sequence). CDR3 coding DNA: TGTGCCAGCAGCTTTGGAACAAGCCTCAAGGATGGCTACACCTTC. Amino acid sequence: CASSFGTSLKDGYTF.

The chain carries TRBV5-1 and TRBJ1-1; D ambiguous. Germline lookup yields CDR1 SGHRS and CDR2 YFSETQ. This CDR3 has 13 amino acids. Trimming took 0 bases from V and 6 from J, leaving 9 bases between them. This CDR3 is CASSLGDRAEAFF. CDR3 DNA: TGCGCCAGCAGCTTGGGGGATAGGGCTGAAGCTTTCTTT. Drawing the rest from reference TRBV5-1 and TRBJ1-1, the complete variable domain is KAGVTQTPRYLIKTRGQQVTLSCSPISGHRSVSWYQQTPGQGLQFLFEYFSETQRNKGNFPGRFSGRQFSNSRSEMNVSTLELGDSALYLCASSLGDRAEAFFGQGTRLTVV.

Comments on this clone: This may be a read error: a much more frequent sequence differs by one nucleotide. Other DNA sequences in this sample translate to the same CDR3. This rearrangement joins TRBV4-1 to TRBJ2-2; 11 bases map to TRBD2. The CDR3 runs to 18 residues. The germline V gene encodes CDR1 MGHRA and CDR2 YSYEKL. Unmatched junction bases numbered 13, after V lost 4 bases and J lost 6 bases. CDR3 loop: CASSPYLLAGGLAGELFF. The CDR3 bases are TGCGCCAGCAGCCCTTACTTATTAGCGGGGGGGCTTGCCGGGGAGCTGTTTTTT.

This clone appeared a few times. The chain joins TRBV28 to TRBJ2-5; D is possibly TRBD2 (7 bases). The germline V gene has CDR1 MDHEN and CDR2 SYDVKM. The CDR3 has 15 amino acids. Trimming removed 3 bases from V and 5 bases from J, with 16 bases in between. CDR3 loop: CASSFPPEGGETQYF. The CDR3 coding sequence is TGTGCCAGCAGTTTTCCCCCAGAGGGGGGGGAGACCCAGTACTTC.

The CDR3 is CASSLEIAGNYEQYF. In DNA form, the CDR3 reads TGTGCCAGCAGCTTAGAAATAGCGGGCAACTACGAGCAGTACTTC. The gene calls are TRBV7-3 and TRBJ2-5; TRBD2 matches 7 bases. The end of the DNA fits TRBJ2-7 better, so the J call may be wrong. Germline-derived CDR1 and CDR2 are SGHTA and FQGTGA. The CDR3 has 15 residues.

The chain carries TRBV5-4 and TRBJ2-5, with D hard to call. V was shortened by 2 bases and J by 1 base, with 9 bases between the two germline ends. The CDR3 extends over 14 amino acids. Germline V gives CDR1 SGHNT, CDR2 YYREEE (reference sequence). The CDR3 region is CASSLDLTQETQYF. The CDR3 DNA is TGTGCCAGCAGCTTAGACCTCACCCAAGAGACCCAGTACTTC.

This chain links TRBV19 with TRBJ1-2, with D unclear. The CDR3 contains 11 residues. Trimming removed 6 bases at V and 4 bases at J, with 6 bases between. Per germline, CDR1 LNHDA and CDR2 SQIVND (reference sequence). The DNA of the CDR3 is TGTGCCAGTAGCACCGGCTATGGCTACACCTTC. Its translation is CASSTGYGYTF.

The chain joins TRBV5-4 to TRBJ2-7; the D is unclear. Per germline, CDR1 SGHNT and CDR2 YYREEE (reference sequence). V lost 0 bases to trimming and J lost 0 bases, with 7 bases between them. This CDR3 is 14 amino acids long. The CDR3, as DNA: TGTGCCAGCAGCTTGGGACGCGGCTCCTACGAGCAGTACTTC. Protein sequence: CASSLGRGSYEQYF. The complete variable domain, with remaining parts taken from reference TRBV5-4 and TRBJ2-7, reads ETGVTQSPTHLIKTRGQQVTLRCSSQSGHNTVSWYQQALGQGPQFIFQYYREEENGRGNFPPRFSGLQFPNYSSELNVNALELDDSALYLCASSLGRGSYEQYFGPGTRLTVT.

J is TRBJ2-7 and V is TRBV4-2; possible D gene TRBD1, 5 bases. This CDR3 contains 14 residues. V gave up 5 bases and J gave up 0 bases, with 11 bases separating them. Germline lookup yields CDR1 LGHNA and CDR2 YNFKEQ. The CDR3 protein is CASSLEGDSYEQYF. CDR3 nucleotide sequence: TGTGCCAGCAGCTTGGAAGGGGACTCCTACGAGCAGTACTTC.

The V gene is TRBV6-5, the J gene TRBJ2-1; TRBD2 agrees at 13 bases. V shed 5 bases, J shed 6 bases, and the junction held 4 bases outside the gene matches. The CDR3 loop spans 15 amino acids. In germline, CDR1 is MNHEY, CDR2 SVGAGI. The CDR3 DNA reads as TGTGCCAGCAGTATACTAGCGGGGGGGTTCAATGAGCAGTTCTTC. Translated, it gives CASSILAGGFNEQFF.